This T cell receptor beta chain was sequenced for a study of control samples from healthy donors and cancer patients. There are a few counts of this clone. Other DNA sequences from this sample encode an identical CDR3 as well. Per the germline V gene, CDR1 is MRHNA and CDR2 is SNTAGT. V trimming: 0 bases; J trimming: 8 bases; junction bases outside the gene matches: 4. The CDR3 runs to 15 residues. The assay was immunoSEQ multiplex PCR, and TCRdb's table has in-frame clones only and misses some. This sample carries 150,000 to 200,000 clones, 75% to 95% of them seen once, and the ten largest clones take more than 1.3%.

Sequencing input: blood. The TCR originated in a woman in her twenties or thirties in good health. The V call is TRBV6-4, the J call TRBJ2-1; TRBD2 agrees at 10 bases. CDR3 in amino acids: CASSDSSGGAHEQFF. CDR3 DNA: TGTGCCAGCAGTGACTCGAGCGGGGGGGCCCATGAGCAGTTCTTC.